Included here is one TCR beta chain sequence, with context. MiXCR was run by TCRdb on the 5' RACE reads, yielding one entry per CDR3 protein. The table records some 1,600,000 distinct CDR3 sequences, around 29% of them present only once. The sample is drawn from a study of identical twins. The CDR3 is 11 amino acids. The germline V gene has CDR1 ENHRY and CDR2 SYGVKD. Between the trimmed V and J ends, which lost 8 bases and 1 base, there was a span of 6 bases. This sequence was found in a newborn girl in good health. The specimen sequenced was cord blood. The chain uses TRBV10-3 and TRBJ2-7; no reliable D call. The CDR3 is CAIGVSYEQYF. DNA for the CDR3: TGTGCCATCGGAGTTTCCTACGAGCAGTACTTC.